The sample holds a few counts of the clone carrying this TCR beta chain. The target antigen is unknown. Germline V gene lookup returns CDR1 SNHLY and CDR2 FYNNEI. This CDR3 has 16 amino acids. The V segment lost 4 bases and the J segment 5 bases; nucleotides outside the gene matches: 13. The record originates from a study of T cell repertoires in cytomegalovirus infection. Study-wide results and caveats: Ex vivo, HLA-C-restricted CMV-specific TCR beta clonotypes prevailed over the rest of the response.

TCRdb re-called the reads through MiXCR, storing one row per CDR3 protein. Seen here are 200,000 to 300,000 distinct CDR3 sequences, about 7% observed once, and the top ten hold about 6%. The sequencing input was PBMCs. The sequence was collected from a human donor in good health (CMV status not recorded). Some clones in this sample may be carry-over from other donors' samples. The chain combines TRBV2 with TRBJ2-5; 7 nucleotides match TRBD2. CDR3 amino acids: CASSVYSGATGETQYF. The CDR3 DNA reads as TGTGCCAGCAGTGTTTACAGCGGGGCGACCGGGGAGACCCAGTACTTC.